The 20 T cell receptor beta chains given below trace back to one sample, sequenced in a study of cytomegalovirus exposure and HLA in healthy donors. PCR used 60 Vbeta primers and 13 Jbeta primers. Repertoires were generated with immunoSEQ multiplex PCR, while TCRdb's copy carries only in-frame clones and drops some. Listed are about 160,000 clones; about 1.7% falls within the top ten. Sample: PBMCs. These receptor sequences come from a woman between 50 and 59 years old in good health and CMV-seronegative.

In regard to this clone: This sample also contains other DNA sequences that code for the same CDR3. This chain joins TRBV5-1 and TRBJ2-5; 7 bases fit TRBD2. Trimming took 0 bases from V and 2 from J; bases not matched to a gene: 1. There are 14 residues in the CDR3. CDR1 is SGHRS and CDR2 is YFSETQ in the germline V gene. CDR3 protein: CASSLAGGQETQYF. CDR3 coding DNA: TGCGCCAGCAGCTTGGCGGGGGGACAAGAGACCCAGTACTTC.

This chain connects TRBV5-8 to TRBJ2-5; 7 bases match TRBD1. The CDR3 length is 17 residues. After removal of 0 bases from V and 4 bases from J, the junction contained 12 bases not matched to a gene. CDR1 is SGHTS, CDR2 YDEGEE, per germline. Here the CDR3 reads CASSLGDQNRGPETQYF. The CDR3 DNA reads as TGTGCCAGCAGCTTGGGGGACCAGAACAGGGGTCCAGAGACCCAGTACTTC.

The chain has TRBV4-1 and TRBJ2-7, with TRBD2 matching 11 bases. Germline CDR1 reads MGHRA; CDR2 reads YSYEKL. Unmatched junction bases numbered 6, after V lost 3 bases and J lost 2 bases. The CDR3 totals 16 residues. This CDR3 reads CASSHRNSGRAYEQYF. CDR3 in DNA: TGCGCCAGCAGCCACAGGAATAGCGGGAGGGCCTACGAGCAGTACTTC.

This chain connects TRBV5-1 to TRBJ1-6; D is unresolved. Between the trimmed V and J ends, which lost 3 bases and 13 bases, there was a span of 14 bases. This CDR3 region has 13 residues. Germline V CDR1 and CDR2: SGHRS, YFSETQ. CDR3 bases: TGCGCCAGCAGCTCCGACTCCATAATGCCCCTCCACTTT. Protein: CASSSDSIMPLHF.

The V call is TRBV29-1, the J call TRBJ1-2; D possibly corresponds to TRBD1 (6 bases). CDR1 SQVTM and CDR2 ANQGSEA come from the germline V gene. Deletions cut 7 bases from V and 7 bases from J, with 19 bases between. The CDR3 covers 13 residues. For the CDR3, the DNA is TGCAGCGCCGCCAAATCAGGGGTGGGTGGCTACACCTTC. Translating gives CSAAKSGVGGYTF.

The V call is TRBV7-9, the J call TRBJ2-1; 9 bases map to TRBD1. The trim removed 5 bases at V and 9 bases at J, leaving 5 bases unmatched. The CDR3 runs to 13 residues. Germline CDR1 SEHNR, CDR2 FQNEAQ (reference sequence). The CDR3 reads CASSPRDRAEQFF. Here the CDR3 DNA reads TGTGCCAGCAGCCCCCGGGACAGGGCTGAGCAGTTCTTC.

This chain uses TRBV4-3 with TRBJ2-5, with a possible D match to TRBD1 (6 bases). CDR3 length equals 15 residues. Germline V CDR1 and CDR2: LGHNA, YSLEER. The V and J ends lost 3 bases and 0 bases respectively, with 11 bases between them. The CDR3 loop is CASSHSQGYQETQYF. CDR3 nucleotide sequence: TGCGCCAGCAGCCATTCACAGGGTTACCAAGAGACCCAGTACTTC.

The chain joins TRBV7-9 to TRBJ1-3, with unresolved D. The germline V gene has CDR1 SEHNR and CDR2 FQNEAQ (reference sequence). The CDR3 is 15 amino acids. The V end was cut by 5 bases, the J end by 3 bases, with 14 bases between. The CDR3 bases are TGTGCCAGCAGCCCCGGGTCTTCCGTTGGAAACACCATATATTTT. It specifies CASSPGSSVGNTIYF. Together with reference TRBV7-9 and TRBJ1-3, the CDR3 gives the full variable domain: DTGVSQNPRHKITKRGQNVTFRCDPISEHNRLYWYRQTLGQGPEFLTYFQNEAQLEKSRLLSDRFSAERPKGSFSTLEIQRTEQGDSAMYLCASSPGSSVGNTIYFGEGSWLTVV.

This chain joins TRBV5-1 and TRBJ2-5; 15 nucleotides agree with TRBD2. Germline-derived CDR1 and CDR2 are SGHRS and YFSETQ. This CDR3 contains 15 residues. V gave up 4 bases and J gave up 5 bases; unmatched junction bases: 3. In DNA, the CDR3 is TGCGCCAGCAGCACAGGACTAGCGGGGGGGGAGACCCAGTACTTC. Translation: CASSTGLAGGETQYF.

This chain joins TRBV7-2 and TRBJ2-2; D not certain. V lost 3 bases to trimming and J lost 4 bases, with 6 bases between them. The CDR3 spans 13 residues. Germline V gene sequence: CDR1 SGHTA, CDR2 FQGNSA. The CDR3 DNA is TGTGCCAGCAGCTTGTCGGGCACCGGGGAGCTGTTTTTT. Amino acid sequence: CASSLSGTGELFF.

The V gene is TRBV4-2, the J gene TRBJ1-6; D not resolved. The CDR3 sequence is 19 residues long. V dropped 0 bases and J dropped 8 bases, with 23 bases sitting between them. Per germline, CDR1 LGHNA and CDR2 YNFKEQ. Here the CDR3 reads CASSQDPYSNSGRDSPLHF. The CDR3 coding sequence is TGTGCCAGCAGCCAAGATCCCTATTCGAACAGCGGGAGGGATTCACCCCTCCACTTT.

This chain joins TRBV7-9 and TRBJ1-2; D ambiguous. This CDR3 is built from 15 residues. Deletions cut 4 bases from V and 4 bases from J, with 16 bases between. Germline assignment: CDR1 SEHNR and CDR2 FQNEAQ (reference sequence). The DNA for the CDR3 is TGTGCCAGCAGCTCCGCCGCGGGTGGGGTCTATGGCTACACCTTC. Translation gives CASSSAAGGVYGYTF.

The chain carries TRBV29-1 and TRBJ2-3; a possible D gene is TRBD2 (5 bases). The CDR3 runs 12 residues. The germline V gene has CDR1 SQVTM and CDR2 ANQGSEA. V lost 0 bases, J lost 4 bases, and 5 bases lay in between. The CDR3 spells CSVEEAADTQYF. In DNA form, the CDR3 reads TGCAGCGTTGAAGAAGCGGCAGATACGCAGTATTTT.

The chain uses TRBV5-1 and TRBJ2-2; 10 bases are a match to TRBD2. This CDR3 is 16 amino acids long. The V and J ends lost 4 bases and 7 bases, in that order; junction bases with no gene match: 10. Germline CDR1 is SGHRS and CDR2 is YFSETQ. The CDR3 DNA reads TGCGCCAGCAGCCGCATAGCGGGAGGAGGAAGCGGGGAGCTGTTTTTT. It specifies CASSRIAGGGSGELFF.

This chain uses TRBV28 with TRBJ1-4, with D unclear. The V end was cut by 5 bases, the J end by 0 bases, with 7 bases between. The CDR3 is 14 residues long. Per germline, CDR1 MDHEN and CDR2 SYDVKM. The CDR3 protein is CASSAQSTNEKLFF. Here the CDR3 DNA reads TGTGCCAGCAGTGCACAGTCAACTAATGAAAAACTGTTTTTT.

CDR3 sequence (DNA): TGTGCCTGGAGTGCCAGCAGGGGTTATTTCTACGAGCAGTACTTC. It is translated as CAWSASRGYFYEQYF. V is TRBV30 and J is TRBJ2-7, with a possible D match to TRBD1 (6 bases). This CDR3 comprises 15 residues. With 1 base removed from V and 3 bases from J, the gap between germline ends came to 16 bases. CDR1 and CDR2 from the germline V gene are GTSNPN and SVGIG (reference sequence).

The chain recombines TRBV19 with TRBJ1-5, with D possibly being TRBD1 (6 bases). CDR1 LNHDA and CDR2 SQIVND come from the germline V gene (reference sequence). The ends were cut back, 7 bases at V and 4 bases at J, with 14 bases in the middle. The CDR3 runs 14 residues. For the CDR3, the DNA is TGTGCCAGTAACAGGGTAGCGATGAATCAGCCCCAGCATTTT. Its translation is CASNRVAMNQPQHF.

This chain connects TRBV15 to TRBJ1-2; the D gene is possibly TRBD1 (5 bases). Between the trimmed V and J ends, which lost 0 bases and 4 bases, there was a span of 18 bases. CDR1 is LNHNV, CDR2 YYDKDF, per germline (reference sequence). This CDR3 has 17 residues. DNA for the CDR3: TGTGCCACCAGCAGAGATCGCGGGGACCTTTCCCGCTATGGCTACACCTTC. Its translation: CATSRDRGDLSRYGYTF. Based on the CDR3 plus reference TRBV15 and TRBJ1-2, the full variable domain is DAMVIQNPRYQVTQFGKPVTLSCSQTLNHNVMYWYQQKSSQAPKLLFHYYDKDFNNEADTPDNFQSRRPNTSFCFLDIRSPGLGDTAMYLCATSRDRGDLSRYGYTFGSGTRLTVV.

The chain carries TRBV18 and TRBJ2-7; no clear D gene. Trimming removed 3 bases from V and 0 bases from J, with 9 bases in between. The CDR3 has 14 amino acids. Germline V CDR1 and CDR2: KGHSH, LQKENI. CDR3 region: CASSPLASSYEQYF. The DNA of the CDR3 is TGTGCCAGCTCACCCCTCGCTAGCTCCTACGAGCAGTACTTC. The full variable domain, in which reference TRBV18 and TRBJ2-7 provide the parts outside the CDR3, is NAGVMQNPRHLVRRRGQEARLRCSPMKGHSHVYWYRQLPEEGLKFMVYLQKENIIDESGMPKERFSAEFPKEGPSILRIQQVVRGDSAAYFCASSPLASSYEQYFGPGTRLTVT.

The chain uses TRBV5-6 and TRBJ1-2, with 11 bases lining up with TRBD1. The CDR3 loop spans 18 amino acids. Trimming cost V 1 base and J 3 bases; bases outside gene matches: 11. Germline-derived CDR1 and CDR2 are SGHDT and YYEEEE. This CDR3 reads CASSLIHLGTGGDYGYTF. For the CDR3, the DNA is TGTGCCAGCAGCTTGATCCACCTAGGGACAGGGGGGGACTATGGCTACACCTTC.